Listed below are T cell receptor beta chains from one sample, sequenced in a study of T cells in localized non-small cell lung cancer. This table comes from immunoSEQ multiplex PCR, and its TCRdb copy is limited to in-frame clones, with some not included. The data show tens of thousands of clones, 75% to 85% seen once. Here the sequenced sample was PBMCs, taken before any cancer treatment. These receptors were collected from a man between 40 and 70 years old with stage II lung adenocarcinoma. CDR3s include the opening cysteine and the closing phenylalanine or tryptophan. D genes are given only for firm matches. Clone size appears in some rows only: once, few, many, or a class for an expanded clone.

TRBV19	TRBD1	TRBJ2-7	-	CASSIDPFAGTGEDEQYF	TGTGCCAGTAGTATAGATCCCTTTGCCGGGACAGGGGAGGACGAGCAGTACTTC
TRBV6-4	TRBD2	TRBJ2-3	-	CASSDSDGGADTQYF	TGTGCCAGCAGTGACTCCGACGGGGGGGCAGATACGCAGTATTTT
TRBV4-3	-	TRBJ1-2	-	CASSQDESFNYGYTF	TGCGCCAGCAGCCAAGATGAGTCCTTTAACTATGGCTACACCTTC
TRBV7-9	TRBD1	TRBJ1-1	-	CASSPAGTGGLTEAFF	TGTGCCAGCAGCCCCGCCGGGACAGGGGGCTTAACTGAAGCTTTCTTT
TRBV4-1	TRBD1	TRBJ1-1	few	CASSQGTGGRRVEAFF	TGCGCCAGCAGCCAGGGGACAGGGGGCAGGCGAGTTGAAGCTTTCTTT
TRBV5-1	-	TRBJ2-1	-	CASSLAGNEQFF	TGCGCCAGCAGCTTGGCTGGGAATGAGCAGTTCTTC
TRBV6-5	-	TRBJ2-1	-	CASKRGPQHYNEQFF	TGTGCCAGCAAGCGAGGGCCACAACACTACAATGAGCAGTTCTTC
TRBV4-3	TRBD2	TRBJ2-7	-	CASSPSGRAYEQYF	TGCGCCAGCAGCCCTAGCGGGAGAGCCTACGAGCAGTACTTC
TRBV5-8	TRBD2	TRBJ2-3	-	CASSLGVAGASTDTQYF	TGTGCCAGCAGCTTGGGGGTAGCGGGGGCCAGCACAGATACGCAGTATTTT
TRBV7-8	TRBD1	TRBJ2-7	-	CASSLPSGTGTYEQYF	TGTGCCAGCAGCTTACCCTCCGGGACAGGGACCTACGAGCAGTACTTC
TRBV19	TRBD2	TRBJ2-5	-	CASSMWLAEETQYF	TGTGCCAGTAGTATGTGGCTAGCGGAAGAGACCCAGTACTTC
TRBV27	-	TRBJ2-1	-	CASSFLPLGGQGEQFF	TGTGCCAGCAGTTTCCTACCCCTCGGGGGTCAGGGTGAGCAGTTCTTC
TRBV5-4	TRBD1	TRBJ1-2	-	CASSSERDSSRFNYGYTF	TGTGCCAGCAGCTCCGAAAGGGACAGCTCCAGATTTAACTATGGCTACACCTTC
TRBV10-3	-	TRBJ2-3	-	CAITGEGKADTQYF	TGTGCCATCACCGGGGAAGGGAAGGCAGATACGCAGTATTTT
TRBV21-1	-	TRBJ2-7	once	CARSGEQYF	TGTGCCCGATCGGGGGAGCAGTACTTC
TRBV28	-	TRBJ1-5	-	CASSPRETYQPQHF	TGTGCCAGCAGTCCCCGGGAGACCTATCAGCCCCAGCATTTT
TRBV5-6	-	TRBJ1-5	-	CASSSRDGSNQPQHF	TGTGCCAGCAGTAGTAGAGACGGGAGCAATCAGCCCCAGCATTTT
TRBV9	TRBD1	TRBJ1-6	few	CASSVSTGGNSPLHF	TGTGCCAGCAGCGTATCGACAGGGGGTAATTCACCCCTCCACTTT
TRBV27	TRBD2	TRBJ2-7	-	CASSLTSGGFHEQYF	TGTGCCAGCAGTTTAACTAGCGGGGGGTTCCACGAGCAGTACTTC
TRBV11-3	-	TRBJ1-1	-	CASSPGGLNTEAFF	TGTGCCAGCAGCCCCGGGGGGCTGAACACTGAAGCTTTCTTT
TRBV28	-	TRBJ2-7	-	CASSLPQFEQYF	TGTGCCAGCAGTTTGCCCCAATTCGAGCAGTACTTC
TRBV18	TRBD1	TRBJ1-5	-	CASSPGGTEHQPQHF	TGTGCCAGCTCACCGGGTGGGACAGAGCATCAGCCCCAGCATTTT
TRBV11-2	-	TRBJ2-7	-	CASSKRDRPYEQYF	TGTGCCAGCAGCAAGCGGGACAGACCCTACGAGCAGTACTTC
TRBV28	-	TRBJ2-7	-	CASSKNHPEQYF	TGTGCCAGCAGTAAGAACCACCCTGAGCAGTACTTC
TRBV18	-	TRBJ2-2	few	CASSPGKRSTGELFF	TGTGCCAGCTCACCAGGAAAGCGTAGCACCGGGGAGCTGTTTTTT
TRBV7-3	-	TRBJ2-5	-	CASSLTGSWRETQYF	TGTGCCAGCAGCTTGACAGGATCCTGGAGGGAGACCCAGTACTTC
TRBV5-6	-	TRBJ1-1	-	CASSFSQPLGENTEAFF	TGTGCCAGCAGCTTCAGCCAGCCCCTCGGAGAGAACACTGAAGCTTTCTTT
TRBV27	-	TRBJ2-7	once	CASRREFQGEQYF	TGTGCCAGCAGGAGGGAGTTCCAGGGCGAGCAGTACTTC
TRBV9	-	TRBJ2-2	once	CASSPLPGELFF	TGTGCCAGCAGCCCCCTACCCGGGGAGCTGTTTTTT
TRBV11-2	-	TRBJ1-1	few	CASVAARKEAFF	TGTGCCAGCGTCGCCGCTCGTAAAGAAGCTTTCTTT